A selection of T cell receptor beta chains follows, all from one sample in a study of identifying expanded T cells in peripheral blood. Profiling relied on immunoSEQ multiplex PCR, and the TCRdb table lists in-frame clones only, not all of them. The sample shows about 86,000 clones, around 84% of them seen only once. Material: blood. The receptor source for this set is a person aged 18 to 70 in good health. Both conserved end residues are part of each CDR3. The order of the fields is clone size, D gene, J gene, V gene, CDR3 protein, CDR3 DNA. A D gene is named only where the DNA matches it firmly. Clone size, where shown, is once, few, many, or a class for clones that have expanded.

-	-	TRBJ2-3	TRBV7-2	CASSLDRGRTDTQYF	TGTGCCAGCAGCTTAGATCGGGGCCGCACAGATACGCAGTATTTT
-	-	TRBJ2-2	TRBV5-1	CASSTLGIYTGELFF	TGCGCCAGCAGCACCCTGGGGATATACACCGGGGAGCTGTTTTTT
few	-	TRBJ1-2	TRBV7-2	CASSQTPSGGRGGYTF	TGTGCCAGCAGCCAAACCCCCTCGGGGGGCAGAGGTGGCTACACCTTC
-	-	TRBJ2-3	TRBV6-5	CASKVTDTQYF	TGTGCCAGCAAAGTCACAGATACGCAGTATTTT
once	TRBD1	TRBJ1-1	TRBV5-1	CASSFVGTGGPNTEAFF	TGCGCCAGCAGCTTCGTTGGGACAGGGGGCCCAAACACTGAAGCTTTCTTT
-	-	TRBJ1-2	TRBV6-4	CASDFGEKGGPCYGYTF	TGTGCCTCGGATTTCGGGGAGAAGGGGGGGCCTTGCTATGGCTACACCTTC
-	-	TRBJ1-1	TRBV5-1	CASSLWKGNMNTEAFF	TGCGCCAGCAGCTTGTGGAAGGGTAATATGAACACTGAAGCTTTCTTT
-	-	TRBJ1-2	TRBV7-2	CASSPRQDYLVGYTF	TGTGCCAGCAGCCCCCGACAGGATTATCTGGTTGGCTACACCTTC
-	-	TRBJ1-5	TRBV19	CAGSEGQYQPQHF	TGTGCCGGATCCGAAGGACAGTATCAGCCCCAGCATTTT
-	TRBD2	TRBJ2-3	TRBV5-1	CASRPSGGGDTQYF	TGCGCCAGCAGACCTAGCGGGGGTGGAGATACGCAGTATTTT
-	TRBD2	TRBJ2-1	TRBV27	CAGTSGGAFHEQFF	TGTGCCGGGACTAGCGGGGGGGCCTTCCATGAGCAGTTCTTC